Included here is one TCR beta chain sequence, with context. Its antigen is unknown. In the PCR, 60 Vbeta and 13 Jbeta primers were used. Measured with immunoSEQ multiplex PCR; TCRdb has only the in-frame clones, and not every one. The sample gives fewer than 200,000 clones, roughly 80% of which show up once; 3.5% to 5.5% is in the top ten. This entry belongs to a study of cytomegalovirus exposure and HLA in healthy donors. General study findings and limits: In a later analysis, most CMV-associated TCR beta chains appeared HLA-restricted. In a later analysis, productive TCRs from donors in an Asian-associated ancestry cluster reportedly carried fewer N-insertions than the cohort mean. There was a cluster of highly shared sequence variants that was likely a sequencing artifact. Associated with cytomegalovirus, according to the listing, were about 160 TCR beta chains.

J gave up 2 bases and V 4 bases, and 4 bases lay outside the gene matches. CDR1 and CDR2 (germline): SQVTM, ANQGSEA. The CDR3 has 13 amino acids. The TCR was taken from a man aged 35 to 55 in good health and CMV-seronegative. The sequenced material came from PBMCs. This chain connects TRBV29-1 to TRBJ2-7; TRBD1 matches 8 bases. The CDR3 DNA reads as TGCAGCGTTGTCGGGACAGGACCCTACGAGCAGTACTTC. Amino acids: CSVVGTGPYEQYF.